This T cell receptor beta chain emerged from a study of blood T cells in healthy people across ages. At the level of the study: Per every two T cells, about one barcoded beta molecule was captured by template switching.

Whole-study findings and limits: No one knew whether donors had CMV, which possibly confounded expanded clonotype changes. Unsorted PBMCs blocked a conclusive comparison of naive and antigen-experienced cells. TCR beta diversity tracked closely with naive T cell percentage.

Turning to this clonotype: Its specificity is not known.

For the second PCR, which ran for roughly 6 to 12 cycles, a sample-barcoded 5' primer and a J-beta primer mix were used. TCRdb processed the 5' RACE reads anew with MiXCR; each CDR3 protein has one entry. The sample lists over 1,200,000 distinct CDR3 sequences; 59% were seen once. The CDR3 covers 15 residues. V lost 10 bases and J 3 bases, leaving 21 bases between the germline ends. Germline V lookup: CDR1 MNHNS, CDR2 SASEGT. The TCR originated in a young man in good health. The chain recombines TRBV6-1 with TRBJ1-2; weak D call: TRBD1 (5 bases). The sample comprised blood. The CDR3 sequence: CATTPLGGVYYGYTF. The DNA for the CDR3 is TGTGCCACCACCCCCCTTGGAGGGGTTTACTATGGCTACACCTTC.